This T cell receptor (beta chain) was sequenced for a study of shared clonotypes between healthy human individuals (dated by TCRdb to 2020 to 2022). For the study in its entirety: Two women and three men aged 18 to 49 years were included in the cohort. For each donor, CD4 naive and CD4 memory were each run on three plates, CD8 naive on two plates, and CD8 memory on one plate. Blood TCR repertoires of four to six healthy adults were deeply sequenced to estimate repertoire size and the extent of clonotype sharing between individuals. To increase sequencing depth and limit assay-specific biases, different laboratories used diverse techniques to prepare libraries and sequence TCR repertoires. Between about 0.85 and 9.5 billion PBMCs per donor were obtained by leukapheresis.

Results and caveats for the whole study, not just this receptor: Because the study included a small number of donors, the genetic and exposure-history diversity represented was limited. When a handful of donors were compared, the shared fraction of clonotypes was roughly 4.8% for naive CD4, roughly 3.3% for naive CD8, more than 2% for memory CD4, and around 0.4% for memory CD8. Naive subsets generally had larger estimated clonotype richness than memory subsets did. Only blood was sampled, and tissue TCR repertoires likely differ from those in blood. Compared with non-shared clonotypes, clonotypes shared by all four sorted-subset donors had higher generation probabilities. Rarefaction of sorted-subset datasets indicated incomplete sequencing despite the large sequencing depth. Pairwise subsampling led to the expectation that sequencing depth would affect the degree of clonotype sharing among donors.

Using the deep immunoSEQ assay, multiplex PCR amplified TCR CDR3 regions from genomic DNA. For each cell subset, the extracted genomic DNA was distributed evenly across all wells of several immunoSEQ 96-well plates, and each plate served as one replicate. For sorted subsets, approximately 190 ng of genomic DNA, equivalent to 25,000 to 35,000 T cell genomes, went into each replicate PCR. Purified libraries were quantified with a Qubit 3.0 fluorometer, sized on a Bioanalyzer 2100, and re-quantified with the KAPA Library Quantification kit. Every immunoSEQ 96-well plate was sequenced on a separate single-read 150-cycle Illumina NextSeq 550 flow cell. Turning to the authors' computational methods: Because the immunoSEQ output included only junctional sequences and no quality scores, the filtering could not be the same as the filtering used for full-length reads. Sequences were annotated with PyIR, a Python wrapper for IgBLAST v1.9, and V/J genes and CDR3 were assigned using IMGT germline references. Reads were removed for weak V/J assignments (E-value above 1e-6), missing CDR3, stop codons, out-of-frame junctions, or ambiguous translated residues. A V3J clonotype was defined by an identical inferred V gene, J gene, and CDR3 amino acid sequence. To compute the percentage overlap between repertoires, the number of shared unique clonotypes was divided by the size of the smaller repertoire. Richness of each repertoire was evaluated using RTK rarefaction, the Chao1 estimator, and Recon v2.1 estimates of unobserved clonotypes. For all TCRbeta clonotypes obtained by the gDNA method from several donors, generation probabilities were computed with OLGA. This is the immuneACCESS table as TCRdb keeps it, with only in-frame sequences that have V and J called. A part of the clones is gone; compared with another copy, unresolved V genes explain less than half, and the rest is unexplained. V, J and clone size reflect that table, while D and trimming were determined from the DNA. The sample has about 680,000 clones on record, roughly 73% of them singletons. The biggest ten clones account for around 2% of the sample.

Remarks on this clone: What this receptor recognizes is not known. Base qualities were left out, and no much larger clone turns up one base away.

The donors were healthy, HIV-negative adults who had no recently reported acute infections or vaccinations. All donors were Caucasian adults living in Nashville, Tennessee, USA. Magnetic negative selection was used to enrich CD4+ T cells, after which naive cells were positively selected on CD45RA and the negative fraction became the memory subset. Blood was obtained by leukapheresis, after which PBMCs were separated by Ficoll-Histopaque density gradient centrifugation and cryopreserved in liquid nitrogen vapor phase. Analytical flow cytometry was used to check the purity and quantity of every magnetically sorted T cell population. Genomic DNA was isolated from every sorted fraction and measured by UV absorbance on a Nanodrop 2000c. V is cut by 4 bases and J by 2 bases, and the space between the germline ends is 9 bases. Based on the germline V gene, the CDR1 and CDR2 sequences are MNHNS and SASEGT. The CDR3 contains 13 residues, cysteine and phenylalanine counted. Only CDR3 DNA is held: 39 bases, read in frame from base 1.

Material for sequencing was memory CD4+ T cells sorted from blood. The sample's cell subset or site, from its label and the paper: CD45RA-negative fraction. The rearranged segments are TRBV6-1 and TRBJ2-7, and perhaps TRBD2 as D gene, on 6 matching bases. The clonotype originates from a woman aged 30 to 39 in good health. At the DNA level, the sequence is TGTGCCAGCAGTGCAGGGACTCCCTACGAGCAGTACTTC. Its amino acids are CASSAGTPYEQYF.